This T cell receptor beta chain derives from a study of radiotherapy plus CTLA-4 blockade in lung cancer. Regarding this clone: This sample includes further DNA sequences coding for the same CDR3.

The CDR3 is 14 amino acids. V was cut by 3 bases and J by 2 bases, with 8 bases left in between. Germline V lookup: CDR1 KGHSH, CDR2 LQKENI. Profiling relied on immunoSEQ multiplex PCR, and the TCRdb table lists in-frame clones only, not all of them. Among roughly 42,000 clones listed, 75% to 80% were seen once. This specimen consisted of peripheral blood, obtained from a patient treated with radiotherapy plus ipilimumab. This chain uses TRBV18 with TRBJ1-5; D may be TRBD1 (6 bases). This sequence originates from a human donor with non-small cell lung cancer that progressed on radiotherapy plus ipilimumab. The CDR3 loop reads CASSPAGGNQPQHF. In nucleotides, the CDR3 is TGTGCCAGCTCACCGGCAGGGGGCAATCAGCCCCAGCATTTT.